This TCR beta chain was retrieved from a study of T cells after yellow fever vaccination. General study points: Overlap between CD4 and CD8 compartments was detected for a small share of clonotypes.

This clonotype was found a few times. Its antigen is unknown. They built TCR cDNA with 5'RACE template switching, a step that put in a universal primer site and UMIs. Each CDR3 protein is one row after TCRdb ran MiXCR on the 5' RACE reads. This table holds a few hundred thousand distinct CDR3 sequences, 8% to 9.5% found once. Germline lookup yields CDR1 MGHRA and CDR2 YSYEKL. The CDR3 totals 20 residues. V was pared by 0 bases and J by 4 bases, with 16 bases of the junction left unmatched. This TCR derives from a man between 18 and 29 years old who received the YFV17D yellow fever vaccine. Material: PBMCs, obtained around 45 days after the first yellow fever vaccination. V gene TRBV4-1 combines with J gene TRBJ1-3; 9 bases match TRBD1. CDR3 protein: CASSQDSTPRDREAGNTIYF. The DNA for the CDR3 is TGCGCCAGCAGCCAAGATAGCACACCCCGGGACAGGGAGGCCGGAAACACCATATATTTT.